This section outlines one T cell receptor (beta chain) sequence together with its context. Its cognate antigen is unknown. Assay: immunoSEQ multiplex PCR; the TCRdb copy retains only in-frame clones and omits some. Of 180,000 or so clones in the sample, 70% to 85% were seen once. These data originate in a study of cytomegalovirus exposure and HLA in healthy donors. Notes on the study in general: A list of approximately 160 TCR beta chains associated with cytomegalovirus was given. According to a later analysis, TCR clusters from the first cohort tended to co-occur in the approximately 120 validation repertoires. Both high specificity and high sensitivity reportedly marked the classifier's diagnosis of cytomegalovirus status.

Separation from the roughly 670-subject first cohort characterized the approximately 130-subject validation cohort, to which the donors belonged. Germline V gene lookup returns CDR1 MNHNS and CDR2 SASEGT. The trim removed 0 bases at V and 3 bases at J, leaving 11 bases unmatched. This CDR3 contains 18 residues. The chain is built from TRBV6-1 and TRBJ2-3; TRBD2 matches at 8 bases. This sequence was found in a woman in her twenties or thirties in good health and CMV-seropositive. The sample was PBMCs. For the CDR3, the DNA is TGTGCCAGCAGTGAAGCGCTTCCAGCGGGAGTTGGGACAGATACGCAGTATTTT. It translates to CASSEALPAGVGTDTQYF.